The rows below give T cell receptor beta chains drawn from one sample of a study of blood T cell repertoires in COVID-19. TCRdb's table, derived via immunoSEQ multiplex PCR, lists solely in-frame clones and lacks some. Among over 100,000 clones, about 80% were seen once, and the ten largest hold 5.5% to 8%. The sequencing sample was made of peripheral blood. These receptor sequences come from a woman aged 45 to 65 with acute or convalescent COVID-19. Both conserved end residues are part of each CDR3. A D gene is named only where the DNA matches it firmly. Not every row has a clone size; where given, it reads once, few, many or a size class.

TRBJ1-2 | 15 | . | . | TRBV5-4 | TGTGCCAGCAGCTTGGCTGCAGGACAAGACTATGGCTACACCTTC | CASSLAAGQDYGYTF
TRBJ2-3 | 14 | . | . | TRBV5-1 | TGCGCCAGCAGCTTGGGGTGGCCCACAGATACGCAGTATTTT | CASSLGWPTDTQYF
TRBJ2-6 | 18 | TRBD2 | few | TRBV2 | TGTGCCAGCAGTTACCACCCGGGGGGGCTAGCTGGGGCCAACGTCCTGACTTTC | CASSYHPGGLAGANVLTF
TRBJ2-2 | 14 | . | few | TRBV9 | TGTGCCAGCAGCGGGGACAAGAACACCGGGGAGCTGTTTTTT | CASSGDKNTGELFF
TRBJ2-3 | 13 | TRBD2 | . | TRBV24-1 | TGTGCCACCAGTAACCTAGCGGGGGATACGCAGTATTTT | CATSNLAGDTQYF
TRBJ2-3 | 14 | . | . | TRBV12-5 | TGTGCTAGTGCCCCAAACCTGCTAGCGGATACGCAGTATTTT | CASAPNLLADTQYF
TRBJ2-7 | 14 | . | . | TRBV25-1 | TGTGCCAGCAGCCAGGGCAGGGGTTTCTACGAGCAGTACTTC | CASSQGRGFYEQYF
TRBJ2-3 | 12 | TRBD1 | . | TRBV19 | TGTGCCAGTAGTATAAGTTCGGGACAGGCGTATTTT | CASSISSGQAYF
TRBJ2-5 | 13 | . | . | TRBV7-9 | TGTGCCAGCAGCTTAACTGAGCAAGAGACCCAGTACTTC | CASSLTEQETQYF
TRBJ1-5 | 14 | . | . | TRBV7-8 | TGTGCCAGCAGCTCTGTCGGGGGATTTCAGCCCCAGCATTTT | CASSSVGGFQPQHF
TRBJ2-1 | 14 | . | . | TRBV7-2 | TGTGCCAGCAGCTTAGGGGGGGATTGGAATGAGCAGTTCTTC | CASSLGGDWNEQFF
TRBJ1-2 | 15 | . | . | TRBV11-2 | TGTGCCAGCAGCTTTCTTAATGGGCAGTCCTATGGCTACACCTTC | CASSFLNGQSYGYTF
TRBJ2-6 | 16 | . | . | TRBV5-5 | TGTGCCAGCAGCTTGTCGGGGGGCGCTGGGGCCAACGTCCTGACTTTC | CASSLSGGAGANVLTF
TRBJ1-4 | 12 | TRBD1 | . | TRBV30 | TGTGCCTGGGGACAGGGGGCTGAAAAACTGTTTTTT | CAWGQGAEKLFF
TRBJ1-1 | 17 | TRBD1 | . | TRBV7-3 | TGTGCCAGCAGCTTAACGCCCACCGGGACAGGGAACACTGAAGCTTTCTTT | CASSLTPTGTGNTEAFF
TRBJ2-4 | 15 | TRBD1 | . | TRBV7-3 | TGTGCCAGCAGCTTAAATGGGGGACAGGGAAACATTCAGTACTTC | CASSLNGGQGNIQYF
TRBJ2-3 | 15 | TRBD2 | . | TRBV2 | TGTGCCAGTAACCCTAGCGGGGGTAGCACAGATACGCAGTATTTT | CASNPSGGSTDTQYF
TRBJ2-1 | 17 | . | few | TRBV6-2/TRBV6-3 | TGTGCCAGCAGTTACTTAGGGGTGGGAGGTATCTACAATGAGCAGTTCTTC | CASSYLGVGGIYNEQFF
TRBJ1-1 | 15 | TRBD1 | . | TRBV10-2 | TGCGCCAGCAGTGGCAGGGGGAACCTGAACACTGAAGCTTTCTTT | CASSGRGNLNTEAFF
TRBJ2-7 | 15 | TRBD1 | few | TRBV4-1 | TGCGCCAGCAGCCAGGAGACCGGGACAGGGGTTAAGCAGTACTTC | CASSQETGTGVKQYF
TRBJ1-2 | 12 | . | . | TRBV14 | TGTGCCAGCAGCCTTCAGGGTAGTGGCTACACCTTC | CASSLQGSGYTF
TRBJ1-4 | 16 | . | . | TRBV6-5 | TGTGCCAGCAGTTATCTTGCCGGGGATGGCCTCGAAAAACTGTTTTTT | CASSYLAGDGLEKLFF
TRBJ1-2 | 13 | TRBD1 | . | TRBV2 | TGTGCCAGCAGGACGGACAGGAACTATGGCTACACCTTC | CASRTDRNYGYTF
TRBJ1-2 | 17 | TRBD1 | few | TRBV11-2 | TGTGCCAGCAGCTTAGTTAGGCTCTCCGACAGGGGTGAGGGCTACACCTTC | CASSLVRLSDRGEGYTF
TRBJ1-2 | 13 | . | . | TRBV5-5 | TGTGCCAGCAGCTCCCGGGGAAACTATGGCTACACCTTC | CASSSRGNYGYTF
TRBJ2-7 | 13 | . | few | TRBV5-4 | TGTGCCAGCAGAGCCGACAGCTCCTACGAGCAGTACTTC | CASRADSSYEQYF
TRBJ1-2 | 15 | TRBD1 | . | TRBV19 | TGTGCCAGTAGTATAGATCGGGACAGACCCTATGGCTACACCTTC | CASSIDRDRPYGYTF
TRBJ2-7 | 16 | TRBD2 | . | TRBV11-3 | TGTGCCAGCAGCCCGGGGGGGGGCAGGAGCTCCTACGAGCAGTACTTC | CASSPGGGRSSYEQYF
TRBJ2-5 | 14 | TRBD2 | . | TRBV6-5 | TGTGCCAGCAGCTACCGGACTAGCGGAGAGACCCAGTACTTC | CASSYRTSGETQYF
TRBJ2-5 | 16 | . | . | TRBV3-1/TRBV3-2 | TGTGCCAGCAGCCTAAGTACCCTCATCAGGGGTGAGACCCAGTACTTC | CASSLSTLIRGETQYF
TRBJ1-1 | 15 | TRBD1 | . | TRBV6-5 | TGTGCCAGCAGTTACGACTACAGGGGGCGAACTGAAGCTTTCTTT | CASSYDYRGRTEAFF
TRBJ1-6 | 16 | TRBD1 | once | TRBV6-1 | TGTGCCAGCAGTGGACCCTCCGGGACAGGGTTCTCACCCCTCCACTTT | CASSGPSGTGFSPLHF
TRBJ1-1 | 14 | . | . | TRBV2 | TGTGCCAGCAGTGAAGCGCCGGGAGACACTGAAGCTTTCTTT | CASSEAPGDTEAFF
TRBJ1-6 | 13 | . | few | TRBV30 | TGTGCCTGGAAGCTTCCCCATAATTCACCCCTCCACTTT | CAWKLPHNSPLHF